The 20 T cell receptor beta chains presented below share a single source sample, sequenced in a study of T cell repertoires in aging, cancer and after chemotherapy. TCR beta rearrangements were amplified from peripheral blood genomic DNA. Multiplex touch-down PCR with TRB-A/B primers amplified rearranged V-D-J TRB sequences. MiXCR was run by TCRdb on the multiplex PCR reads, yielding one entry per CDR3 protein. The sample holds 4,000 to 5,000 distinct CDR3 sequences, roughly 24% seen once. Material: blood. Receptors originate from a human donor with a blood cancer.

There are a few counts of this clonotype. The chain uses TRBV27 and TRBJ2-1, with D perhaps given as TRBD1 or TRBD2 (5 bases each). V shed 1 base and J shed 8 bases, with 9 bases lying between them. Germline-derived CDR1 and CDR2 are MNHEY and SMNVEV (reference sequence). The CDR3 consists of 13 residues. CDR3 bases: TGTGCCAGCAGTTTATGGGGGTACCATGAGCAGTTCTTC. It translates to CASSLWGYHEQFF.

The gene calls are TRBV11-3 and TRBJ2-7; D assignment may be TRBD1 or TRBD2 (5 bases each). The germline CDR1 and CDR2 sequences are SGHNT and YENEEA. The CDR3 totals 16 residues. Between the trimmed V and J ends, which lost 5 bases and 3 bases, there was a span of 20 bases. The CDR3 here is CASSPPPPGPVYEQYF. The CDR3 DNA reads TGTGCCAGCAGCCCTCCACCCCCGGGACCGGTCTACGAGCAGTACTTC.

The V gene is TRBV5-1, the J gene TRBJ2-7; D perhaps matches TRBD2 (6 bases). This CDR3 has 14 residues. Germline values: CDR1 SGHRS, CDR2 YFSETQ. V shed 4 bases and J shed 3 bases, with 14 bases lying between them. The CDR3 DNA follows: TGCGCCAGCAGCCCCCGGGACTCAGGCTACGAGCAGTACTTC. Amino acids: CASSPRDSGYEQYF.

This clonotype is termed large. CDR3 sequence (DNA): TGTGCCAGCAGCCTACAGGCACTGGGTGAAAAACTGTTTTTT. Translation gives CASSLQALGEKLFF. The chain is built from TRBV7-2 and TRBJ1-4; maybe TRBD1 (5 bases). The CDR3 loop spans 14 amino acids. Trimming removed 5 bases at V and 7 bases at J, with 14 bases between. Germline CDR1 and CDR2: SGHTA and FQGNSA.

The chain links TRBV5-1 to TRBJ2-7, with TRBD1 identical over 11 bases. CDR3 size: 17 residues. V lost 4 bases and J lost 4; bases outside the gene matches: 13. CDR1 SGHRS and CDR2 YFSETQ come from the germline V gene. CDR3 amino acids: CASSPEGQGARGYEQYF. In nucleotides, the CDR3 is TGCGCCAGCAGCCCTGAAGGACAGGGGGCAAGAGGTTACGAGCAGTACTTC.

This clonotype was detected only a few times. The genes are TRBV6-1 and TRBJ2-1; 9 nucleotides match TRBD2. Germline V gene data show CDR1 as MNHNS and CDR2 as SASEGT. The CDR3 runs 14 residues. The trim removed 7 bases at V and 8 bases at J, leaving 9 bases unmatched. CDR3 DNA: TGTGCCAGCACCAACATCCTAGCGGGGTATGAGCAGTTCTTC. This translates into CASTNILAGYEQFF.

The V gene is TRBV6-2 or TRBV6-3, the J gene TRBJ2-3; 10 positions match TRBD2. The trim removed 2 bases at V and 6 bases at J, leaving 11 bases unmatched. The CDR3 consists of 17 residues. The germline V gene has CDR1 MNHEY and CDR2 SVGEGT. The CDR3 nucleotides read TGTGCCAGCAGTTACACGTCAGCGGGGGGGCCGAGGGATACGCAGTATTTT. This sequence encodes CASSYTSAGGPRDTQYF.

V usage is TRBV30 and J usage is TRBJ2-4; D may be TRBD2 (6 bases). The V end was cut by 2 bases, the J end by 8 bases, with 10 bases between. This CDR3 is 12 amino acids long. Germline CDR1 and CDR2: GTSNPN and SVGIG (reference sequence). The CDR3 region has the DNA TGTGCCTGGAGTACCGGGGGTGACATTCAGTACTTC. Encoded protein: CAWSTGGDIQYF.

This clonotype appeared a few times. The chain combines TRBV24-1 with TRBJ1-2; D remains ambiguous. Trimming pared 2 bases from V and 3 bases from J, leaving 6 bases between. The CDR3 totals 13 residues. Germline CDR1 and CDR2: KGHDR and SFDVKD. In nucleotides, the CDR3 is TGTGCCACCAGTGATTATGACCACTATGGCTACACCTTC. Its protein is CATSDYDHYGYTF.

This clonotype was detected a few times. V gene TRBV30 combines with J gene TRBJ1-6; a possible D gene is TRBD1 (5 bases). The CDR3 is made up of 14 amino acids. Germline lookup yields CDR1 GTSNPN and CDR2 SVGIG (reference sequence). The CDR3 coding sequence is TGTGCAAGGAGGGGACTGGCAGGAGATTCACCCCTCCACTTT. Protein product: CARRGLAGDSPLHF.

DNA of the CDR3: TGTGCCAGCAGGAAGTGGCCGACCCGGGGCACCGGGGAGCTGTTTTTT. Translation gives CASRKWPTRGTGELFF. V usage is TRBV12-3 or TRBV12-4 and J usage is TRBJ2-2, with D possibly being TRBD2 (5 bases). With 6 bases removed from V and 4 bases from J, the gap between germline ends came to 18 bases. The CDR3 consists of 16 residues.

This chain uses TRBV12-3 or TRBV12-4 with TRBJ2-1, with 7 nucleotides matching TRBD2. V gave up 10 bases and J gave up 0 bases; unmatched junction bases: 15. The CDR3 sequence is 17 residues long. DNA for the CDR3: TGTGCCATCTCAGCCCCTACTAGCGCAGTCTCCTACAATGAGCAGTTCTTC. Encoded protein: CAISAPTSAVSYNEQFF.

The chain joins TRBV6-5 to TRBJ2-2; 8 bases map to TRBD2. CDR3 length equals 16 residues. CDR1 and CDR2 from the germline V gene are MNHEY and SVGAGI. Trimming at V came to 6 bases and at J to 0 bases, leaving 6 bases not matched to a gene. In DNA form, the CDR3 reads TGTGCCAGCAGCGTCCGACTAGCGACGAACACCGGGGAGCTGTTTTTT. It specifies CASSVRLATNTGELFF.

By sample share, this clonotype is medium-sized (0.01 to 0.1%). The chain combines TRBV18 with TRBJ2-2; 9 bases line up with TRBD2. With V trimmed by 0 bases and J by 0 bases, 11 bases remained unmatched. The germline CDR1 and CDR2 sequences are KGHSH and LQKENI. CDR3 length: 20 amino acids. The CDR3 DNA reads as TGTGCCAGCTCACCACCGGGGCTAGCGGGGACCTTATCGAACACCGGGGAGCTGTTTTTT. The encoded protein is CASSPPGLAGTLSNTGELFF.

This clonotype is termed medium-sized. The V and J genes are TRBV19 and TRBJ1-2; 7 bases are shared with TRBD1. J lost 5 bases, V lost 8 bases, and 8 bases had no gene match. Germline V gives CDR1 LNHDA, CDR2 SQIVND (reference sequence). The CDR3 is 13 amino acids. CDR3 region: CASGTASWYGYTF. Here the CDR3 DNA reads TGTGCCAGTGGGACAGCGTCTTGGTATGGCTACACCTTC.

The chain recombines TRBV19 with TRBJ1-3; no definite D call. V lost 3 bases to trimming and J lost 3 bases, with 12 bases between them. This CDR3 spans 15 amino acids. The germline V gene has CDR1 LNHDA and CDR2 SQIVND (reference sequence). CDR3 nucleotides: TGTGCCAGTAGTATTGGGCAGAATAATGGAAACACCATATATTTT. It yields the protein CASSIGQNNGNTIYF. The whole variable domain, remainder taken from reference TRBV19 and TRBJ1-3, is DGGITQSPKYLFRKEGQNVTLSCEQNLNHDAMYWYRQDPGQGLRLIYYSQIVNDFQKGDIAEGYSVSREKKESFPLTVTSAQKNPTAFYLCASSIGQNNGNTIYFGEGSWLTVV.

This clonotype rates as medium-sized. V is TRBV6-1 and J is TRBJ1-4, with D perhaps matching TRBD1 (6 bases). Germline V gives CDR1 MNHNS, CDR2 SASEGT. Trimming cost V 8 bases and J 1 base, with 11 bases left between them. This CDR3 is built from 14 residues. CDR3 DNA sequence: TGTGCCAGCGTCGGGACACTAACTAATGAAAAACTGTTTTTT. Amino acids: CASVGTLTNEKLFF.

Details on this clonotype: With a much larger clone just one base away, this may be a read error. The chain joins TRBV29-1 to TRBJ1-2; no clear D gene. The CDR3 length is 11 residues. Trimming removed 2 bases at V and 8 bases at J, with 9 bases between. The germline CDR1 and CDR2 sequences are SQVTM and ANQGSEA. The CDR3 sequence is CSVESADGYTF. CDR3 nucleotides: TGCAGCGTTGAATCGGCCGACGGCTACACCTTC.

This clonotype was detected once. The chain employs TRBV5-5 and TRBJ1-3; D call uncertain. V dropped 0 bases and J dropped 0 bases, with 10 bases sitting between them. Germline V gene lookup returns CDR1 SGHKS and CDR2 YYEKEE (reference sequence). The length of the CDR3 is 16 residues. The CDR3 nucleotides read TGTGCCAGCAGCTTGGGGGCAACCGTCTCTGGAAACACCATATATTTT. Amino acids: CASSLGATVSGNTIYF.

This clonotype is classed as medium-sized (0.01 to 0.1%). The CDR3 is CATTPGAGTGELFF. For the CDR3, the DNA is TGTGCCACCACCCCAGGGGCGGGCACCGGGGAGCTGTTTTTT. The chain recombines TRBV11-3 with TRBJ2-2; maybe TRBD1 (6 bases). CDR1 is SGHNT, CDR2 YENEEA, per germline. The V and J ends lost 10 bases and 4 bases respectively, with 16 bases between them. This CDR3 contains 14 residues.